The 29 T cell receptor beta chains reported below all come from one sample, sequenced in a study of OX40 agonist ivuxolimab in advanced cancers. Only in-frame clones appear in the TCRdb table, and some are missing; sequencing was by immunoSEQ multiplex PCR. The data contain around 53,000 clones, approximately 87% of them seen just once; the ten biggest clones take up around 7%. The sequencing used CD4+ or CD8+ T cells sorted from blood, collected in a trial of the OX40 agonist ivuxolimab. These receptors originate from an adult with an advanced solid tumor such as melanoma, head and neck, liver or kidney cancer.

This clone showed up just once. The chain carries TRBV4-2 and TRBJ2-2; either TRBD1 or TRBD2 may supply D (5 bases each). Germline V gene sequence: CDR1 LGHNA, CDR2 YNFKEQ. This CDR3 spans 14 amino acids. V gave up 0 bases and J gave up 5 bases, with 7 bases separating them. CDR3 bases: TGTGCCAGCAGCCAAGACTGGGGGACCGGGGAGCTGTTTTTT. It is translated as CASSQDWGTGELFF.

The chain is built from TRBV19 and TRBJ1-4; D might be TRBD1 (6 bases). This CDR3 region has 13 residues. V was trimmed by 10 bases and J by 4 bases, leaving 13 bases between them. Looked up from germline, CDR1 is LNHDA and CDR2 is SQIVND (reference sequence). The CDR3 here is CATRGPFNEKLFF. Here the CDR3 DNA reads TGTGCCACCAGGGGACCGTTTAATGAAAAACTGTTTTTT. Complete variable domain (other parts from reference TRBV19 and TRBJ1-4): DGGITQSPKYLFRKEGQNVTLSCEQNLNHDAMYWYRQDPGQGLRLIYYSQIVNDFQKGDIAEGYSVSREKKESFPLTVTSAQKNPTAFYLCATRGPFNEKLFFGSGTQLSVL.

The V call is TRBV12-5, the J call TRBJ1-2; D unclear. The CDR3 contains 13 residues. The V end lost 1 base, the J end lost 4 bases, and 7 bases lay between the germline ends. CDR1 and CDR2 (germline): LGHNT, FRNRAP. The CDR3 DNA reads as TGTGCTAGTGGTTTGGGCCAGACCTATGGCTACACCTTC. It translates to CASGLGQTYGYTF.

In its sample, this clone was seen once. CDR3 nucleotides: TGTGCCAGCTCACCACCGACAGGGGTGATTCTCGGCGGCTACACCTTC. Residues: CASSPPTGVILGGYTF. The V and J genes are TRBV18 and TRBJ1-2, with TRBD1 matching over 8 bases. CDR1 and CDR2 from the germline V gene are KGHSH and LQKENI. V gave up 0 bases and J gave up 8 bases; unmatched junction bases: 11. The CDR3 loop spans 16 amino acids.

This clone was detected once. The chain employs TRBV30 and TRBJ1-6, with TRBD1 matching 10 bases. V lost 2 bases, J lost 6 bases, and 4 bases stayed unmatched. CDR3 length: 15 residues. Germline values: CDR1 GTSNPN, CDR2 SVGIG (reference sequence). CDR3 amino acids: CAWSPRTGGNSPLHF. DNA of the CDR3: TGTGCCTGGAGTCCCCGGACAGGGGGTAATTCACCCCTCCACTTT. Combining the CDR3 with reference TRBV30 and TRBJ1-6 gives the whole variable domain SQTIHQWPATLVQPVGSPLSLECTVEGTSNPNLYWYRQAAGRGLQLLFYSVGIGQISSEVPQNLSASRPQDRQFILSSKKLLLSDSGFYLCAWSPRTGGNSPLHFGNGTRLTVT.

By frequency in the sample, this clone is medium-sized. The chain uses TRBV12-5 and TRBJ2-2, with 7 bases aligning to TRBD1. Germline V lookup: CDR1 LGHNT, CDR2 FRNRAP. The CDR3 is 14 amino acids. Trimming cost V 3 bases and J 4 bases; bases outside gene matches: 2. The CDR3 loop reads CASGFQGVTGELFF. The DNA for the CDR3 is TGTGCTAGTGGTTTCCAGGGGGTCACCGGGGAGCTGTTTTTT.

This chain joins TRBV29-1 and TRBJ1-1; D uncertain. CDR1 is SQVTM and CDR2 is ANQGSEA in the germline V gene. The ends were cut back, 0 bases at V and 3 bases at J, with 5 bases in the middle. The CDR3 consists of 12 residues. The CDR3 sequence: CSVEDRDTEAFF. The CDR3 region has the DNA TGCAGCGTTGAAGATCGGGACACTGAAGCTTTCTTT.

The chain recombines TRBV25-1 with TRBJ2-7, with 10 bases fitting TRBD1. CDR3 length: 13 residues. CDR1 is MGHDK, CDR2 SYGVNS, per germline. The J segment lost 6 bases and the V segment lost 7 bases, leaving 6 bases of the junction unmatched. The CDR3 reads CASTSGTGAEQYF. As DNA, the CDR3 is TGTGCCAGCACCTCTGGGACAGGGGCCGAGCAGTACTTC.

This clone was observed once. The CDR3 DNA reads TGCGCCAGCAGCCAAGCCAGGGCCCACACCGGGGAGCTGTTTTTT. Its translation is CASSQARAHTGELFF. The chain recombines TRBV4-1 with TRBJ2-2; D is possibly TRBD1 (5 bases). Germline values: CDR1 MGHRA, CDR2 YSYEKL. Deletions cut 1 base from V and 3 bases from J, with 9 bases between. CDR3 size: 15 residues.

V and J are TRBV27 and TRBJ1-2; possible D gene TRBD1, 5 bases. This CDR3 is 16 amino acids long. V was shortened by 3 bases and J by 1 base, with 15 bases between the two germline ends. Germline V CDR1 and CDR2: MNHEY, SMNVEV (reference sequence). The CDR3 loop reads CASSLGQGPFNYGYTF. The CDR3 DNA sequence: TGTGCCAGCAGTTTGGGGCAAGGCCCTTTTAACTATGGCTACACCTTC.

The chain links TRBV27 to TRBJ1-1; TRBD1 might be the D (6 bases). V dropped 2 bases and J dropped 6 bases, with 16 bases sitting between them. CDR3 length: 15 residues. In germline, CDR1 is MNHEY, CDR2 SMNVEV (reference sequence). The CDR3 bases are TGTGCCAGCAGTTTAGATTGGGGGGCGCGCGCTGAAGCTTTCTTT. This gives the protein CASSLDWGARAEAFF.

The CDR3 DNA follows: TGTGCCAGCAGTGAAGAGGGTATAGGCTACAATGAGCAGTTCTTC. It encodes CASSEEGIGYNEQFF. V is TRBV6-1 and J is TRBJ2-1; D unresolved. CDR1 and CDR2 (germline): MNHNS, SASEGT. The CDR3 is made up of 15 amino acids. V lost 1 base and J lost 3, with 10 bases in between.

This clone has a single count. The V call is TRBV5-4, the J call TRBJ1-2, with D perhaps TRBD1 (6 bases). Per the germline V gene, CDR1 is SGHNT and CDR2 is YYREEE (reference sequence). Trimming took off 5 bases at V and 7 bases at J, with 15 bases between the two ends. CDR3 size: 13 residues. The CDR3 coding sequence is TGTGCCAGCAGTCAGGGGTGGGATGGTGGCTACACCTTC. Its protein product is CASSQGWDGGYTF.

This clone was seen just once. The chain uses TRBV2 and TRBJ1-2; 11 bases align to TRBD1. The CDR3 totals 15 residues. Germline V lookup: CDR1 SNHLY, CDR2 FYNNEI. The junction had 4 bases not matched to a gene; V was cut back by 3 bases and J by 4 bases. CDR3 sequence reads: CASSERTGGGYGYTF. DNA of the CDR3: TGTGCCAGCAGTGAGAGGACAGGGGGCGGCTATGGCTACACCTTC. The variable domain in full, with the rest retrieved from reference TRBV2 and TRBJ1-2, is EPEVTQTPSHQVTQMGQEVILRCVPISNHLYFYWYRQILGQKVEFLVSFYNNEISEKSEIFDDQFSVERPDGSNFTLKIRSTKLEDSAMYFCASSERTGGGYGYTFGSGTRLTVV.

This clone has only one observation. The V and J genes are TRBV7-9 and TRBJ2-5; D gene unclear. Germline loops: CDR1 SEHNR, CDR2 FQNEAQ (reference sequence). Trimming pared 1 base from V and 0 bases from J, leaving 6 bases between. The CDR3 contains 14 residues. The DNA for the CDR3 is TGTGCCAGCAGCTTAGTAGGACACCAAGAGACCCAGTACTTC. Protein product: CASSLVGHQETQYF.

A note on this clone: Because the CDR3's place on the DNA is in doubt, the DNA is left out and the CDR3 is given as listed by TCRdb. This chain connects TRBV2 to TRBJ2-1; the D call of TRBD2 is as the table states it, not checked on the DNA. CDR1 SNHLY and CDR2 FYNNEI come from the germline V gene. From its first to its last residue, the CDR3 has 11 amino acids. The CDR3: CASSSSNEQFF.

This rearrangement joins TRBV4-2 to TRBJ2-7; tentatively, D is TRBD1 (6 bases). CDR1 and CDR2 (germline): LGHNA, YNFKEQ. The CDR3 runs 16 residues. V gave up 0 bases and J gave up 2 bases, with 14 bases separating them. CDR3 in DNA: TGTGCCAGCAGCCAAGAATACAGGGACGTAGCCTACGAGCAGTACTTC. Amino acids: CASSQEYRDVAYEQYF.

The CDR3 here is CASTIQGADYEQYF. CDR3 nucleotide sequence: TGTGCCAGCACGATCCAGGGGGCTGATTACGAGCAGTACTTC. The chain combines TRBV2 with TRBJ2-5; 8 bases map to TRBD1. The J call may be in error: the DNA end matches TRBJ2-7 better. CDR3 length: 14 residues. Germline CDR1 reads SNHLY; CDR2 reads FYNNEI.

The V and J genes are TRBV7-3 and TRBJ1-1, with D perhaps TRBD1 (6 bases). CDR3 size: 14 residues. In germline, CDR1 is SGHTA, CDR2 FQGTGA. V was cut by 2 bases and J by 3 bases, with 10 bases left in between. The CDR3: CASSLQGTYTEAFF. In DNA, the CDR3 is TGTGCCAGCAGCTTACAGGGGACGTACACTGAAGCTTTCTTT. The full variable domain, rest sourced from reference TRBV7-3 and TRBJ1-1, is GAGVSQTPSNKVTEKGKYVELRCDPISGHTALYWYRQSLGQGPEFLIYFQGTGAADDSGLPNDRFFAVRPEGSVSTLKIQRTERGDSAVYLCASSLQGTYTEAFFGQGTRLTVV.

This sequence joins TRBV28 and TRBJ2-3; 8 bases are a match to TRBD2. The CDR3 is made up of 14 amino acids. Germline V gene sequence: CDR1 MDHEN, CDR2 SYDVKM. The V and J ends lost 5 bases and 10 bases, in that order; junction bases with no gene match: 11. The CDR3: CASSLRGLDRAQYF. As DNA, the CDR3 is TGTGCCAGCAGTCTAAGGGGACTAGATCGTGCGCAGTATTTT.

This chain's CDR3 is CASSELGVTEAFF. Here the CDR3 DNA reads TGTGCCAGCAGTGAATTGGGGGTCACTGAAGCTTTCTTT. The chain has TRBV6-1 and TRBJ1-1, with D tentatively TRBD1 (5 bases). Germline lookup yields CDR1 MNHNS and CDR2 SASEGT. V gave up 2 bases and J gave up 4 bases, with 8 bases separating them. The CDR3 runs 13 residues.

The rearrangement uses TRBV29-1 and TRBJ1-5; D is uncertain. The CDR3 is 13 amino acids. The germline V gene encodes CDR1 SQVTM and CDR2 ANQGSEA. Trimming pared 5 bases from V and 4 bases from J, leaving 12 bases between. The CDR3 loop reads CSVQPQGNQPQHF. CDR3 nucleotides: TGCAGCGTTCAGCCCCAAGGGAATCAGCCCCAGCATTTT.

V gene TRBV18 combines with J gene TRBJ1-5; D is unclear. The germline CDR1 and CDR2 sequences are KGHSH and LQKENI. With 3 bases removed from V and 3 bases from J, the gap between germline ends came to 18 bases. The CDR3 totals 17 residues. CDR3 sequence (DNA): TGTGCCAGCTCACCTAGCCAAAGTCAGGCACCCAATCAGCCCCAGCATTTT. This encodes CASSPSQSQAPNQPQHF.

The rearrangement uses TRBV19 and TRBJ2-7; D is unresolved. V was clipped by 5 bases and J by 6 bases, with 17 bases between them. Germline assignment: CDR1 LNHDA and CDR2 SQIVND (reference sequence). The CDR3 extends over 14 amino acids. The CDR3 protein is CASSDGSSPGEQYF. CDR3 nucleotide sequence: TGTGCCAGTAGTGACGGCTCATCCCCCGGCGAGCAGTACTTC.

The rearrangement uses TRBV5-4 and TRBJ2-7; TRBD1 matches at 9 bases. Germline CDR1 reads SGHNT; CDR2 reads YYREEE (reference sequence). With V trimmed by 0 bases and J by 0 bases, 4 bases remained unmatched. This CDR3 spans 16 amino acids. CDR3 in amino acids: CASSLVSTGGSYEQYF. The DNA for the CDR3 is TGTGCCAGCAGCTTGGTATCGACAGGGGGCTCCTACGAGCAGTACTTC.

The chain employs TRBV12-2 and TRBJ2-2; the table's D call TRBD2 went unverified against the DNA. TRBV12-2 constitutes a pseudogene. The CDR3 consists of 17 residues. As DNA, the CDR3 is TGTGCAAGTCGCTGGACTAGCGGGGGGGCCCTCACCGGGGAGCTGTTTTTT. Amino acids: CASRWTSGGALTGELFF.

This CDR3 is CASSQESSVGRNQPQHF. In nucleotides, the CDR3 is TGCGCCAGCAGCCAAGAATCTTCTGTAGGGAGGAATCAGCCCCAGCATTTT. The V gene is TRBV4-1, the J gene TRBJ1-5; D unresolved. With 0 bases removed from V and 4 bases from J, the gap between germline ends came to 16 bases. CDR1 is MGHRA, CDR2 YSYEKL, per germline. The length of the CDR3 is 17 residues.

The V and J genes are TRBV7-8 and TRBJ2-2, with 9 bases lining up with TRBD1. The CDR3 has 15 amino acids. J was trimmed by 5 bases and V by 5 bases; bases with no gene match: 6. The germline CDR1 and CDR2 sequences are SGHVS and FQNEAQ. CDR3 sequence reads: CASSIQGAETGELFF. The DNA for the CDR3 is TGTGCCAGCAGCATACAGGGGGCGGAAACCGGGGAGCTGTTTTTT.

The chain combines TRBV5-1 with TRBJ1-4, with TRBD1 identical over 10 bases. Germline CDR1 and CDR2: SGHRS and YFSETQ. The J segment lost 6 bases and the V segment lost 2 bases, leaving 7 bases of the junction unmatched. The CDR3 length is 16 residues. In nucleotides, the CDR3 is TGCGCCAGCAGCTTTATAGCCGGGACAGGGGATGAAAAACTGTTTTTT. The encoded protein is CASSFIAGTGDEKLFF.